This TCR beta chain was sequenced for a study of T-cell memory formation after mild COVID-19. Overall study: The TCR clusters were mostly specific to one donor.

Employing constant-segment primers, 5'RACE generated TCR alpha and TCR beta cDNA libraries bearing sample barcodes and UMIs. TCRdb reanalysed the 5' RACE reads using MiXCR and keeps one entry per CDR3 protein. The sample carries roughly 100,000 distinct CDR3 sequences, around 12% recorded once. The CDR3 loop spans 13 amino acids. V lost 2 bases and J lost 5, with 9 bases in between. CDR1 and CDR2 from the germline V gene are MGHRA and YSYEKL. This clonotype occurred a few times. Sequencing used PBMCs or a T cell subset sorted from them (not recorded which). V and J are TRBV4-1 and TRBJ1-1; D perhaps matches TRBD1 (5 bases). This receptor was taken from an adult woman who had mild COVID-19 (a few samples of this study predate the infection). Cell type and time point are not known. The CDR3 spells CASSQPQGTEAFF. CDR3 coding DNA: TGCGCCAGCAGCCAACCCCAGGGAACTGAAGCTTTCTTT.